The 13 T cell receptor beta chains given below trace back to one sample, sequenced in a study of shared T cell receptors in the human thymus. Assay: immunoSEQ multiplex PCR; the TCRdb copy retains only in-frame clones and omits some. The sample shows some 700,000 clones, 88% of them seen only once. The same data also went into a second study, on human thymus T cells.

The sequenced sample was thymocytes. The receptor source for this set is a boy younger than two with a congenital heart defect.

The J gene is TRBJ1-1, the V gene TRBV7-9; tentative D call: TRBD1 (5 bases). Trimming took off 5 bases at V and 1 base at J, with 17 bases between the two ends. This CDR3 spans 16 amino acids. CDR1 and CDR2 from the germline V gene are SEHNR and FQNEAQ (reference sequence). The CDR3 spells CASSLEGVARNTEAFF. DNA for the CDR3: TGTGCCAGCAGCCTTGAAGGGGTTGCCCGGAACACTGAAGCTTTCTTT.

J is TRBJ1-5 and V is TRBV28; TRBD1 agrees at 8 bases. The junction had 5 bases not matched to a gene; V was cut back by 4 bases and J by 0 bases. Germline V CDR1 and CDR2: MDHEN, SYDVKM. CDR3 length: 16 amino acids. CDR3 DNA: TGTGCCAGCAGTTCTGAGACAGGGGCTAGCAATCAGCCCCAGCATTTT. Protein sequence: CASSSETGASNQPQHF. Together with reference TRBV28 and TRBJ1-5, the CDR3 gives the full variable domain: DVKVTQSSRYLVKRTGEKVFLECVQDMDHENMFWYRQDPGLGLRLIYFSYDVKMKEKGDIPEGYSVSREKKERFSLILESASTNQTSMYLCASSSETGASNQPQHFGDGTRLSIL.

V usage is TRBV6-9 and J usage is TRBJ1-1; 9 nucleotides agree with TRBD1. The V and J ends lost 6 bases and 1 base, in that order; junction bases with no gene match: 9. The CDR3 covers 16 residues. CDR1 is MNHGY and CDR2 is SVAAGI in the germline V gene. The DNA for the CDR3 is TGTGCCAGCAGCCCCTCCGGGACAGGGAGGAACACTGAAGCTTTCTTT. This gives the protein CASSPSGTGRNTEAFF.

This chain uses TRBV30 with TRBJ2-6; a possible D gene is TRBD1 (6 bases). Germline V gene sequence: CDR1 GTSNPN, CDR2 SVGIG (reference sequence). Trimming removed 5 bases from V and 0 bases from J, with 14 bases in between. The CDR3 loop spans 16 amino acids. CDR3 in DNA: TGTGCCTGGGCATCGGACAGCGTCTCTGGGGCCAACGTCCTGACTTTC. Residues: CAWASDSVSGANVLTF.

This chain connects TRBV21-1 to TRBJ1-5; whether TRBD1, the table's D call, matches the DNA was not checked. TRBV21-1 is a listed pseudogene. This CDR3 spans 14 amino acids. The CDR3 protein is CASSRGLSNQPQHF. CDR3 DNA: TGTGCCAGCTCCAGGGGCCTTAGCAATCAGCCCCAGCATTTT.

J is TRBJ2-3 and V is TRBV11-2; tentative D call: TRBD2 (5 bases). In germline, CDR1 is SGHAT, CDR2 FQNNGV. V lost 5 bases and J lost 10, with 7 bases in between. CDR3 length: 10 residues. The CDR3 loop is CASSLRAQYF. In DNA form, the CDR3 reads TGTGCCAGCAGCCTGAGGGCGCAGTATTTT.

The chain is built from TRBV4-1 and TRBJ1-1, with unresolved D. V dropped 1 base and J dropped 4 bases, with 13 bases sitting between them. The CDR3 consists of 15 residues. CDR1 is MGHRA, CDR2 YSYEKL, per germline. The CDR3: CASSQGEGRSTEAFF. The CDR3 DNA reads as TGCGCCAGCAGCCAAGGGGAGGGCAGGAGCACTGAAGCTTTCTTT.

The chain recombines TRBV13 with TRBJ2-5; possible D gene TRBD1, 6 bases. The V gene lost 4 bases and the J gene lost 4 bases, with 10 bases spanning the gap. The CDR3 has 13 residues. CDR1 is PRHDT, CDR2 FYEKMQ, per germline (reference sequence). CDR3 sequence: CASSSVGGETQYF. The CDR3 DNA is TGTGCCAGCAGCTCAGTAGGGGGAGAGACCCAGTACTTC.

The V and J genes are TRBV18 and TRBJ1-2; maybe TRBD1 (5 bases). The CDR3 loop spans 17 amino acids. V was shortened by 3 bases and J by 0 bases, with 17 bases between the two germline ends. In germline, CDR1 is KGHSH, CDR2 LQKENI. The CDR3 sequence: CASSPNDGAAPNYGYTF. The CDR3 region has the DNA TGTGCCAGCTCACCGAACGATGGGGCGGCTCCTAACTATGGCTACACCTTC.

The chain combines TRBV5-6 with TRBJ2-7; 8 nucleotides line up with TRBD2. The CDR3 consists of 17 residues. With V trimmed by 0 bases and J by 0 bases, 8 bases remained unmatched. Germline V gives CDR1 SGHDT, CDR2 YYEEEE. The CDR3 sequence is CASSLGLSGALSYEQYF. The CDR3 nucleotides are TGTGCCAGCAGCTTGGGCCTTAGCGGGGCTCTCTCCTACGAGCAGTACTTC.

The rearrangement links TRBV10-3 to TRBJ2-1; possibly TRBD2 for D (6 bases). V gave up 8 bases and J gave up 6 bases, with 20 bases separating them. This CDR3 contains 15 residues. Germline-derived CDR1 and CDR2 are ENHRY and SYGVKD. The CDR3 nucleotides read TGTGCCATCTCTCGTCCGGGACTCGGGGCCAATGAGCAGTTCTTC. This translates into CAISRPGLGANEQFF.

V is TRBV30 and J is TRBJ1-3; D perhaps matches TRBD1 (5 bases). CDR1 is GTSNPN and CDR2 is SVGIG in the germline V gene (reference sequence). The germline V and J ends were trimmed by 0 bases and 3 bases, with 15 bases remaining between them. This CDR3 contains 16 residues. The CDR3 DNA reads as TGTGCCTGGAGTGTACTGCGGGACTCGGGTGGAAACACCATATATTTT. This sequence encodes CAWSVLRDSGGNTIYF.

The rearrangement links TRBV19 to TRBJ2-3; no firm D call. V shed 3 bases and J shed 6 bases, with 7 bases lying between them. The CDR3 loop spans 12 amino acids. From germline, CDR1 is LNHDA and CDR2 SQIVND (reference sequence). The CDR3 nucleotides read TGTGCCAGTAGTATTCGAGAGGATACGCAGTATTTT. Translating gives CASSIREDTQYF.